Each of the 6 T cell receptor beta chains below was sequenced from the same sample in a study of OX40 agonist ivuxolimab in advanced cancers. Sequencing used immunoSEQ multiplex PCR; TCRdb keeps in-frame clones, though not all of them. Here the sample spans about 73,000 clones, about 88% being singletons. The specimen was CD4+ or CD8+ T cells sorted from blood, collected in a trial of the OX40 agonist ivuxolimab. Receptor source: an adult with an advanced solid tumor such as melanoma, head and neck, liver or kidney cancer.

V usage is TRBV9 and J usage is TRBJ2-1, with unresolved D. The CDR3 consists of 15 residues. Germline V gene lookup returns CDR1 SGDLS and CDR2 YYNGEE. V lost 2 bases, J lost 1 base, and 10 bases lay in between. CDR3 nucleotide sequence: TGTGCCAGCAGCGTGGGTATGGAATCCTACAATGAGCAGTTCTTC. This codes for CASSVGMESYNEQFF.

This clone was found a few times. Other DNA sequences in the same sample also yield this CDR3. This rearrangement joins TRBV15 to TRBJ1-2, with D possibly being TRBD1 (5 bases). Germline V gene lookup returns CDR1 LNHNV and CDR2 YYDKDF (reference sequence). V shed 0 bases and J shed 4 bases, with 12 bases lying between them. The CDR3 has 15 amino acids. The CDR3 reads CATSRDSQGSYGYTF. CDR3 sequence (DNA): TGTGCCACCAGCAGAGATAGCCAGGGTTCCTATGGCTACACCTTC.

The chain couples TRBV5-1 to TRBJ1-1; D ambiguous. Per germline, CDR1 SGHRS and CDR2 YFSETQ. V shed 2 bases and J shed 4 bases, with 15 bases lying between them. This CDR3 has 15 residues. CDR3 region: CASSLEAQMVTEAFF. CDR3 bases: TGCGCCAGCAGCTTAGAGGCGCAAATGGTCACTGAAGCTTTCTTT.

This sequence joins TRBV5-4 and TRBJ2-3; no clear D. From germline, CDR1 is SGHNT and CDR2 YYREEE (reference sequence). The CDR3 totals 13 residues. V was cut by 1 base and J by 3 bases, with 6 bases left in between. CDR3 residues: CASSLWSTDTQYF. CDR3 bases: TGTGCCAGCAGCTTGTGGTCGACAGATACGCAGTATTTT.

This clone appeared a few times. The V and J genes are TRBV6-1 and TRBJ1-5, with a weak D call TRBD1 (6 bases). The CDR3 covers 15 residues. Trimming stripped 6 bases from V and 7 bases from J, with 19 bases between. The germline V gene has CDR1 MNHNS and CDR2 SASEGT. The CDR3 sequence is CASSPGRLGGQPQHF. The CDR3 region has the DNA TGTGCCAGCAGCCCGGGACGCCTAGGGGGACAGCCCCAGCATTTT.

The rearrangement links TRBV19 to TRBJ2-1; 8 bases line up with TRBD2. The CDR3 totals 14 residues. Germline assignment: CDR1 LNHDA and CDR2 SQIVND (reference sequence). Trimming at V came to 10 bases and at J to 3 bases, leaving 8 bases not matched to a gene. For the CDR3, the DNA is TGTGCCACCACGGGGCTAGCGGGCTACAATGAGCAGTTCTTC. Its protein is CATTGLAGYNEQFF.